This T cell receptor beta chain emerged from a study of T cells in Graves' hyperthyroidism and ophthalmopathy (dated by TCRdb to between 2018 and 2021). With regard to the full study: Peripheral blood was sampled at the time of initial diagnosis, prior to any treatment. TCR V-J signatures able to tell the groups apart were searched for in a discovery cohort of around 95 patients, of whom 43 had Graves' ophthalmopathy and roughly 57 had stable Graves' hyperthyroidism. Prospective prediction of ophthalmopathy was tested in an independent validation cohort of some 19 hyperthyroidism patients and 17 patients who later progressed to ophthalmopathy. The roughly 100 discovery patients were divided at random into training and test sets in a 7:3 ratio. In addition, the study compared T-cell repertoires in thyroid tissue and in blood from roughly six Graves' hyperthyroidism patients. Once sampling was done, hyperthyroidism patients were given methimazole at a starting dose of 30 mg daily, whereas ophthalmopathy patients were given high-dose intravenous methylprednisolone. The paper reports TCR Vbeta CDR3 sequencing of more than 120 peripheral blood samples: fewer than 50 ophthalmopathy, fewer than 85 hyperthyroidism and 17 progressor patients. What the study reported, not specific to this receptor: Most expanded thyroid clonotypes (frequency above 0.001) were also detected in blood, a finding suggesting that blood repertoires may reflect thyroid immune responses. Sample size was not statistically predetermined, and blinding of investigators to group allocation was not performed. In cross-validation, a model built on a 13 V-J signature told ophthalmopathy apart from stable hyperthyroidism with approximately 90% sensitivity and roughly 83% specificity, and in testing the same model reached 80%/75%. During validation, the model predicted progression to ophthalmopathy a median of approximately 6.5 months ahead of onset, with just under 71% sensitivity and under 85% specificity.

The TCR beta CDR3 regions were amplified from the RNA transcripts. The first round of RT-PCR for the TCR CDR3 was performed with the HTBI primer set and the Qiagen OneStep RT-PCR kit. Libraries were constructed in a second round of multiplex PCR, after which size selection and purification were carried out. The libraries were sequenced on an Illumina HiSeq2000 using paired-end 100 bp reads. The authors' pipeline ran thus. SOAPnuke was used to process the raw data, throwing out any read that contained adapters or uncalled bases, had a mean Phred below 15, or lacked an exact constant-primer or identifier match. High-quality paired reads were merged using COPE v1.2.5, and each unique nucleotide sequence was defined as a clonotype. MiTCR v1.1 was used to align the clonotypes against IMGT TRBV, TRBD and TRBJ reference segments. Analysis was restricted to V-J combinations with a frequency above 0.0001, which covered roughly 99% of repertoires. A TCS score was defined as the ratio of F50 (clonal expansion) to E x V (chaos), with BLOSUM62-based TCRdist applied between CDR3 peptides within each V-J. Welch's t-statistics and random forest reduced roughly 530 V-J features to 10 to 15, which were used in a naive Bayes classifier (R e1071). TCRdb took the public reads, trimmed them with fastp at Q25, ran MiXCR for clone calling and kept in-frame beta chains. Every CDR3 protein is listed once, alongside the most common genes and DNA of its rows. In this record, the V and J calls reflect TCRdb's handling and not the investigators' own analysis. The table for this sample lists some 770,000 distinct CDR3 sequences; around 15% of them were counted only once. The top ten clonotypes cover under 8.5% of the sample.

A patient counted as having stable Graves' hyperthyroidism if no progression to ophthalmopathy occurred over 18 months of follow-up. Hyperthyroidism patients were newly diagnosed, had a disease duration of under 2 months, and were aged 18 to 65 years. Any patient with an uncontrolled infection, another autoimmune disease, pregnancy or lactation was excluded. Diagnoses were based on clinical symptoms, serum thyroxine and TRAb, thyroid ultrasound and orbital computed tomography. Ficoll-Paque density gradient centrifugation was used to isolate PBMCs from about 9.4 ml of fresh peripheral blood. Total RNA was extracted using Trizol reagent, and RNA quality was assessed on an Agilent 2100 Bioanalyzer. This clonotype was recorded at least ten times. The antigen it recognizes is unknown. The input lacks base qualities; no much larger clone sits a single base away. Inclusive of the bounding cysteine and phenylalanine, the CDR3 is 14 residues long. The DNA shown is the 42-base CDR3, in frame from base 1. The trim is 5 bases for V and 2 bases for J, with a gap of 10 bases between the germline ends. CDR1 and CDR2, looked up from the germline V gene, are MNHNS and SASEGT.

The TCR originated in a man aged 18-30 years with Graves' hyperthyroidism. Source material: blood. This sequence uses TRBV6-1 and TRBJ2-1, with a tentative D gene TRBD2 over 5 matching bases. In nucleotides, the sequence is TGTGCCAGCAGTTCTGACGGGACCTACAATGAGCAGTTCTTC. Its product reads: CASSSDGTYNEQFF.